These T cell receptor beta chains were read from a single sample in a study of cytomegalovirus exposure and HLA in healthy donors. The repertoire was sequenced with immunoSEQ multiplex PCR; TCRdb's copy has only in-frame clones and lacks some. Of about 120,000 clones listed, 60% to 75% are singletons. The sequencing sample was made of PBMCs. The receptors shown here come from a woman in her thirties or forties in good health and CMV-seropositive. CDR3s include the opening cysteine and the closing phenylalanine or tryptophan. Each record gives: V gene, J gene, CDR3 protein.

TRBV9	TRBJ1-2	CASSEGDSSYGYTF
TRBV7-9	TRBJ1-1	CASSLAGQHHGAFF
TRBV28	TRBJ2-7	CASRKYYGQPHEQYF
TRBV5-1	TRBJ1-5	CASSFQGDPGQPQHF
TRBV14	TRBJ2-7	CASSQGRQVSEQYF
TRBV15	TRBJ1-6	CATSRDLRQGVQGSLHF
TRBV2	TRBJ2-7	CASRETYEQYF
TRBV19	TRBJ2-5	CASSARWETQYF
TRBV5-4	TRBJ1-3	CASSLELGRSSGNTIYF
TRBV5-6	TRBJ2-5	CASKGDRSRETQYF
TRBV28	TRBJ1-5	CASSLGQGGQPQHF
TRBV4-3	TRBJ1-1	CASSQDQAGGAMDAFF
TRBV30	TRBJ1-6	CAWSSSGYSPLHF
TRBV11-3	TRBJ1-1	CASSPAWGVEAFF
TRBV5-1	TRBJ1-2	CASSSGQGGPLDGYTF
TRBV11-2	TRBJ2-1	CASSLVALANGEQFF
TRBV30	TRBJ2-5	CAWSVPRGRGETQYF
TRBV7-9	TRBJ2-2	CASRPTGGAFSGELFF
TRBV5-1	TRBJ2-5	CASSAYNRGQETQYF
TRBV13	TRBJ1-6	CASSPVGRSYNSPLHF
TRBV1	TRBJ2-1	CTSSLTPAGPYNEQFF
TRBV5-4	TRBJ1-2	CASSQDIGTGNYGYTF
TRBV6-5	TRBJ1-1	CASSGRDRDPEAFF
TRBV29-1	TRBJ2-1	CSAPTPDEQFF
TRBV4-3	TRBJ1-1	CASSQWRDDQAFF
TRBV6-1	TRBJ2-7	CASRLKQGQEQYF
TRBV27	TRBJ2-3	CASSPLNQGIQDTQYF
TRBV5-1	TRBJ1-2	CASSLDTNYGYTF
TRBV29-1	TRBJ2-5	CSVGGGRGQGETQYF
TRBV10-3	TRBJ2-3	CAISEGAGVVTDTQYF